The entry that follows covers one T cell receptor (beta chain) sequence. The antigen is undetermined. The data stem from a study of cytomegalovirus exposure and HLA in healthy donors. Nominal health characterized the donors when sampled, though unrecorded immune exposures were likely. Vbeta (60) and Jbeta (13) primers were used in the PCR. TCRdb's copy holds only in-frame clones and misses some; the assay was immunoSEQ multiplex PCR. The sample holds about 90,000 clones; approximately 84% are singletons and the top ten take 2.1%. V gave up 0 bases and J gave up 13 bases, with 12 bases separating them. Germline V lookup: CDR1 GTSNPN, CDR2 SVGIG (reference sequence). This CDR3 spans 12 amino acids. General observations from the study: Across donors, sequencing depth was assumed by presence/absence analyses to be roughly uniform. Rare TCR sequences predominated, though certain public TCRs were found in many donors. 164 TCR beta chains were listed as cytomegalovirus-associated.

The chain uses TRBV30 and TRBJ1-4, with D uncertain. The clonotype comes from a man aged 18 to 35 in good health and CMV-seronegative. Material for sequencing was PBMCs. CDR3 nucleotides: TGTGCCTGGAGTGTACTGGGCAGAGTACTGTTTTTT. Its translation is CAWSVLGRVLFF.